Following are 10 T cell receptor beta chains from one sample sequenced in a study of blood T cells in healthy people across ages. With a J-beta primer mix and a sample-barcoded 5' primer, a second PCR ran about 7 to 11 cycles. TCRdb re-derived calls from the 5' RACE reads in MiXCR, one entry per CDR3 protein. The repertoire holds roughly 1,700,000 distinct CDR3 sequences, roughly 27% seen once, with 7.7% in the top ten. Sequencing was performed on blood. The origin of the receptors is a woman aged 25 to 45 in good health.

This clonotype was observed many times. V usage is TRBV5-1 and J usage is TRBJ2-1, with TRBD2 matching over 11 bases. The CDR3 length is 16 residues. Germline V gene lookup returns CDR1 SGHRS and CDR2 YFSETQ. The ends lost 1 base at V and 6 bases at J; junction bases unmatched: 6. The CDR3 protein is CASSLRASGGPNEQFF. CDR3 DNA: TGCGCCAGCAGCTTGAGGGCTAGCGGGGGGCCCAATGAGCAGTTCTTC.

This clonotype was seen at least ten times. V usage is TRBV6-1 and J usage is TRBJ1-2, with 9 bases lining up with TRBD1. Per germline, CDR1 MNHNS and CDR2 SASEGT. V lost 2 bases, J lost 5 bases, and 3 bases stayed unmatched. The length of the CDR3 is 14 residues. The CDR3 sequence is CASSEPGTGYGYTF. The CDR3 DNA sequence: TGTGCCAGCAGTGAACCCGGGACAGGGTATGGCTACACCTTC.

This rearrangement joins TRBV20-1 to TRBJ2-1; 7 bases are a match to TRBD2. The CDR3 extends over 15 amino acids. V was pared by 4 bases and J by 6 bases, with 12 bases of the junction left unmatched. In germline, CDR1 is DFQATT, CDR2 SNEGSKA (reference sequence). CDR3 coding DNA: TGCAGTGCTATTGTCGCTAGCGGAGATTTCAATGAGCAGTTCTTC. Protein product: CSAIVASGDFNEQFF.

This clonotype came up many times. The chain recombines TRBV27 with TRBJ2-3, with 7 bases lining up with TRBD1. This CDR3 is 14 amino acids long. CDR1 and CDR2 from the germline V gene are MNHEY and SMNVEV (reference sequence). Germline trimming cut 6 bases from V and 4 bases from J; bases unmatched to any gene: 7. CDR3 coding DNA: TGTGCCAGCAGGGACAGGCGCTTACCAGATACGCAGTATTTT. Amino acid sequence: CASRDRRLPDTQYF.

This clonotype was detected ten times or more. The gene calls are TRBV6-2 or TRBV6-3 and TRBJ1-2; tentative D call: TRBD1 (6 bases). CDR3 size: 15 residues. V lost 4 bases to trimming and J lost 5 bases, with 17 bases between them. CDR1 and CDR2 from the germline V gene are MNHEY and SVGEGT. The CDR3, as DNA: TGTGCCAGCAGTTTTAATACCGGGACAAGTTATGGCTACACCTTC. Translated, it gives CASSFNTGTSYGYTF.

The chain is built from TRBV4-1 and TRBJ1-2; 7 nucleotides match TRBD1. The CDR3 covers 14 residues. Trimming took 1 base from V and 6 from J; bases not matched to a gene: 5. Germline lookup yields CDR1 MGHRA and CDR2 YSYEKL. The CDR3 sequence: CASSQARGIDGYTF. The DNA for the CDR3 is TGCGCCAGCAGCCAAGCCAGGGGGATCGATGGCTACACCTTC.

The chain carries TRBV29-1 and TRBJ1-2; D unresolved. The CDR3 is made up of 12 amino acids. Germline CDR1 SQVTM, CDR2 ANQGSEA. V dropped 0 bases and J dropped 8 bases, with 10 bases sitting between them. CDR3 sequence reads: CSVEEGSRGYTF. The CDR3, as DNA: TGCAGCGTTGAAGAGGGCAGTAGGGGCTACACCTTC.

The chain carries TRBV28 and TRBJ2-4, with 9 nucleotides matching TRBD2. The J segment lost 8 bases and the V segment lost 6 bases, leaving 2 bases of the junction unmatched. CDR1 and CDR2 (germline): MDHEN, SYDVKM. The CDR3 covers 12 residues. CDR3 loop: CASRAGGDIQYF. For the CDR3, the DNA is TGTGCCAGCAGGGCGGGGGGGGACATTCAGTACTTC.

This clonotype appeared a few times. The gene calls are TRBV19 and TRBJ2-1; no reliable D call. CDR1 LNHDA and CDR2 SQIVND come from the germline V gene (reference sequence). Trimming took 4 bases from V and 9 from J, leaving 16 bases between them. There are 14 residues in the CDR3. CDR3 protein: CASSKARSLSEQFF. Here the CDR3 DNA reads TGTGCCAGTAGTAAAGCCCGCTCCCTCAGTGAGCAGTTCTTC.

CDR3 sequence reads: CASSLVPEVPNTEAFF. For the CDR3, the DNA is TGCGCCAGCAGCTTGGTTCCGGAGGTCCCGAACACTGAAGCTTTCTTT. The V gene is TRBV5-1, the J gene TRBJ1-1; no firm D call. Trimming cost V 0 bases and J 1 base, with 13 bases left between them. CDR3 length: 16 residues. Germline CDR1 SGHRS, CDR2 YFSETQ.